These T cell receptor beta chains were read from a single sample in a study of T cells in localized non-small cell lung cancer. Some clones are missing from TCRdb's copy, which holds only in-frame ones; the method was immunoSEQ multiplex PCR. There are tens of thousands of clones in the sample; about 86% occur only once, and roughly 5% lies in the top ten. The sample consisted of PBMCs, taken before any cancer treatment. All receptors come from a man aged 40 to 70 with stage II lung adenocarcinoma. Both conserved end residues are part of each CDR3. A D gene is named only where the DNA matches it firmly. Clone size is given for some rows only: seen once, a few or many times, or a class if the clone is expanded.

TRBJ2-2	once	NA	TRBV5-1	CASSLEGKAAGELFF	TGCGCCAGCAGCTTGGAGGGAAAAGCGGCCGGGGAGCTGTTTTTT
TRBJ1-4	NA	NA	TRBV7-8	CASSSRQAEKLFF	TGTGCCAGCTCCTCCCGACAAGCCGAAAAACTGTTTTTT
TRBJ2-3	NA	TRBD2	TRBV30	CAAGLAGRGTDTQYF	TGTGCCGCGGGACTAGCGGGAAGGGGGACAGATACGCAGTATTTT
TRBJ1-5	NA	NA	TRBV19	CASSIDTDQPQHF	TGTGCCAGTAGTATAGACACGGATCAGCCCCAGCATTTT
TRBJ1-2	once	NA	TRBV10-3	CAISESQRNYGYTF	TGTGCCATCAGTGAGTCACAGCGGAACTATGGCTACACCTTC
TRBJ2-1	NA	TRBD2	TRBV11-2	CASSLVGRGTRREQFF	TGTGCCAGCAGCTTAGTCGGGAGGGGGACCCGAAGGGAGCAGTTCTTC
TRBJ2-5	NA	TRBD1	TRBV30	CAWARQGQETQYF	TGTGCCTGGGCGAGACAGGGTCAAGAGACCCAGTACTTC
TRBJ1-1	few	NA	TRBV5-4	CASSLSTEAFF	TGTGCCAGCAGCTTGTCGACTGAAGCTTTCTTT
TRBJ2-1	NA	TRBD1	TRBV14	CASSADRDRVRNEQFF	TGTGCCAGCAGCGCAGACCGGGACAGGGTACGGAATGAGCAGTTCTTC
TRBJ2-3	NA	NA	TRBV7-2	CASSSDGGPDTQYF	TGTGCCAGCAGCTCCGATGGGGGGCCAGATACGCAGTATTTT
TRBJ1-5	few	TRBD1	TRBV2	CASNEGAFQPQHF	TGTGCCAGCAATGAGGGGGCATTTCAGCCCCAGCATTTT
TRBJ1-2	few	NA	TRBV2	CASSDWGTRYGYTF	TGTGCCAGCAGTGACTGGGGGACGCGCTATGGCTACACCTTC
TRBJ2-5	NA	NA	TRBV6-1	CASSFLQGAQETQYF	TGTGCCAGCAGTTTCCTTCAGGGCGCCCAAGAGACCCAGTACTTC
TRBJ1-2	NA	NA	TRBV6-5	CASSYSNQGGYTF	TGTGCCAGCAGTTATTCTAACCAGGGTGGCTACACCTTC
TRBJ1-2	NA	TRBD1	TRBV5-5	CASSPDRGLVYGYTF	TGTGCCAGCAGCCCAGACAGGGGGTTGGTCTATGGCTACACCTTC
TRBJ1-1	NA	NA	TRBV10-3	CATGSGTPNTEAFF	TGTGCCACAGGATCCGGGACGCCGAACACTGAAGCTTTCTTT
TRBJ1-2	NA	NA	TRBV18	CASSPTPDSNYGYTF	TGTGCCAGCTCACCGACGCCGGACAGTAACTATGGCTACACCTTC
TRBJ1-3	NA	NA	TRBV4-3	CASSQDRGGTSGNTIYF	TGCGCCAGCAGCCAAGATAGGGGCGGTACCTCTGGAAACACCATATATTTT
TRBJ2-7	NA	TRBD1	TRBV4-2	CASSLTGTGSPSSYEQYF	TGTGCCAGCAGCTTAACCGGGACAGGGAGCCCATCCTCCTACGAGCAGTACTTC
TRBJ1-2	NA	TRBD1	TRBV6-5	CASSNPGQTNYGYTF	TGTGCCAGCAGTAATCCGGGACAGACAAACTATGGCTACACCTTC
TRBJ1-5	NA	TRBD1	TRBV19	CASGPLLRGQGADQPQHF	TGTGCCAGTGGACCGCTACTCCGAGGACAGGGGGCGGATCAGCCCCAGCATTTT
TRBJ1-5	NA	NA	TRBV25-1	CASSQQGLSQPQHF	TGTGCCAGCAGCCAACAGGGATTGAGTCAGCCCCAGCATTTT
TRBJ2-7	NA	NA	TRBV28	CASSSGAPPYEQYF	TGTGCCAGCAGTTCGGGAGCCCCTCCCTACGAGCAGTACTTC
TRBJ2-7	NA	NA	TRBV2	CASTYQLTYEQYF	TGTGCCAGCACGTACCAGCTAACCTACGAGCAGTACTTC
TRBJ1-6	NA	NA	TRBV11-2	CASSRSSPLHF	TGTGCCAGCAGCCGTTCTTCGCCCCTCCACTTT
TRBJ2-3	NA	NA	TRBV7-3	CASSLGQGTDTQYF	TGTGCCAGCAGCTTAGGGCAGGGCACAGATACGCAGTATTTT
TRBJ2-7	NA	NA	TRBV18	CASSKERSAYEQYF	TGTGCCAGCTCAAAGGAGCGGAGTGCCTACGAGCAGTACTTC